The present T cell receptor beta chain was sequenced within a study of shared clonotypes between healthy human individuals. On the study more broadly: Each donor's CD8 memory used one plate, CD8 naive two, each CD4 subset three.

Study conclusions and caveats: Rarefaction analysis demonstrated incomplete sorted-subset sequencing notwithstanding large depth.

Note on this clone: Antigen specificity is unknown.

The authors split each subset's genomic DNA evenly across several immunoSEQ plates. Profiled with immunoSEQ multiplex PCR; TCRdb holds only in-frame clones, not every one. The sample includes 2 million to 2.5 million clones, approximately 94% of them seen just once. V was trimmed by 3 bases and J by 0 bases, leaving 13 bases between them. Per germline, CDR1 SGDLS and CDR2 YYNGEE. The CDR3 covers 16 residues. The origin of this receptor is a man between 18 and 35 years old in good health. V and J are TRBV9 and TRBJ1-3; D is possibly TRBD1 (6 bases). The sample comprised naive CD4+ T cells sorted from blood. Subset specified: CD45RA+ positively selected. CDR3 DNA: TGTGCCAGCAGCGGGAAGGACAGTCTCTCTGGAAACACCATATATTTT. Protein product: CASSGKDSLSGNTIYF. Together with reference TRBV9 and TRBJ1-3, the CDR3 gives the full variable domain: DSGVTQTPKHLITATGQRVTLRCSPRSGDLSVYWYQQSLDQGLQFLIQYYNGEERAKGNILERFSAQQFPDLHSELNLSSLELGDSALYFCASSGKDSLSGNTIYFGEGSWLTVV.